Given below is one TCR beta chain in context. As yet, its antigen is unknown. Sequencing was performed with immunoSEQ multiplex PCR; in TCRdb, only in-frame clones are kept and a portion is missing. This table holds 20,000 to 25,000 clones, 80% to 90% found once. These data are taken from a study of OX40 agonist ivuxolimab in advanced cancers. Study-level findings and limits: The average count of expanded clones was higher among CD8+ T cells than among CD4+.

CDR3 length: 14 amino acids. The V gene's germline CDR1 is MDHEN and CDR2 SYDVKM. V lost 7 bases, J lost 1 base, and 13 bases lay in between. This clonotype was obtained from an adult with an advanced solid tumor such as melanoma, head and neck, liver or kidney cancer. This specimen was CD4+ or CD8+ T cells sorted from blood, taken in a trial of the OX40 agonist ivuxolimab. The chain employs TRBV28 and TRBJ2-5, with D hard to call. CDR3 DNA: TGTGCCAGCACTGACCCCCAGTTCCAAGAGACCCAGTACTTC. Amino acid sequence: CASTDPQFQETQYF.